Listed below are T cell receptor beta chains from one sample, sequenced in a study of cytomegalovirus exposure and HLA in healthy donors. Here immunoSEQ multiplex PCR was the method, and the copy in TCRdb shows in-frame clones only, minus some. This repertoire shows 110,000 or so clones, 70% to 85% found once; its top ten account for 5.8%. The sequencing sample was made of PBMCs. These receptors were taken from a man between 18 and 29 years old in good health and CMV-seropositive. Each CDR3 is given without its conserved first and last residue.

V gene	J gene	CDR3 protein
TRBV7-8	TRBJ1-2	ASSLVGAGYGYT
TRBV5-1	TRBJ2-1	ASSFGTTYNEQF
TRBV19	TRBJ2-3	ASSPRSPTDTQY
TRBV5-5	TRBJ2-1	ASSLFRQGDEQF
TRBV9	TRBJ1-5	ASSGQGAGNQPQH
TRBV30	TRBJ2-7	AWSPSPYEQY
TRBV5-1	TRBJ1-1	ASSSTGATEAF
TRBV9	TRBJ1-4	ASSQAGTGDEKLF
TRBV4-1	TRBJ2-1	ASSQVDMGLGMNEQF
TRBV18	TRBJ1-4	ASSRETDEKLF
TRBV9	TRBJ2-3	ASRPPGGDTDTQY
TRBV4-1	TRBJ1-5	ASSQEVRGLSQH
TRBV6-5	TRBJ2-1	ASRTLAGAHNEQF
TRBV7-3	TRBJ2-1	ASSLIGLASYNEQF
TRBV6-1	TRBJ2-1	ASSEQGGGSYNEQF
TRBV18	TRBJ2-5	ASSPGQGKETQY
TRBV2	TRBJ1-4	ASSESEKLF
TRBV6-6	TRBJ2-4	ASSQIAGSNIQY
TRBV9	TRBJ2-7	ASAVTGRAYEQY
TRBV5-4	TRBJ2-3	ASSRGRTTDTQY
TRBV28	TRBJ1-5	ASSPGGGNQPQH
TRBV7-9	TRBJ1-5	ASSFASNSNQPQH
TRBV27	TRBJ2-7	ASSLSGSTDLSYEQY
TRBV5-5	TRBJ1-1	ASSLFTGNTEAF
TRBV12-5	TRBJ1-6	ASGLWYRGDSPLH
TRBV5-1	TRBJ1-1	ASSLVSGVGTEAF
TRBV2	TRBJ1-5	ASSEGAGWQPQH
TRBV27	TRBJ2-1	ASSLADSGYPSGVYNEQF
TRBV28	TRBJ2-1	ASRPDSFGEQF
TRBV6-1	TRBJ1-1	AIRTGEYTEAF
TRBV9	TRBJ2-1	ASSVEEAASYNEQF
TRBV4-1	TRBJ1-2	ASSQDSRGPGYT
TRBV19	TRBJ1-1	ASSIRGMNTEAF
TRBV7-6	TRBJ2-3	ASSLQTAATDTQY
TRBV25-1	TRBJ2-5	ASTESVETQY
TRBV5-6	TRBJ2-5	ASSLRTSGGASYQETQY
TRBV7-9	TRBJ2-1	ASSLGTSIGNEQF
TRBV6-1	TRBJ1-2	ASQKPPEAFGYT
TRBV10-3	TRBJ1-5	AISESGAGATNQPQH
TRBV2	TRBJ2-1	ASSDMSTGPRGYNEQF
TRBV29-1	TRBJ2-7	SVGLGQDYEQY